Listed below are T cell receptor beta chains from one sample, sequenced in a study of beta chain features in type 1 diabetes. TCRdb's copy holds only in-frame clones and misses some; the assay was immunoSEQ multiplex PCR. The data contain under 250,000 clones, about a tenth of them singletons. Material for sequencing was central memory CD4+ T cells from blood. All receptors derive from a man between 18 and 29 years old in good health. Both conserved end residues are part of each CDR3. A D gene is named only where the DNA matches it firmly. Expanded clones get a size class; other rows say once, few or many, or leave the size out.

V,size,D,J,DNA,CDR3
TRBV9,few,-,TRBJ2-5,TGTGCCAGCAGCGTAGCCGAGACGGAGACCCAGTACTTC,CASSVAETETQYF
TRBV15,-,TRBD1,TRBJ2-7,TGTGCCACCAGCAGAGATGGTTTGCGACAGGGAACCTACGAGCAGTACTTC,CATSRDGLRQGTYEQYF
TRBV4-1,-,TRBD2,TRBJ2-7,TGCGCCAGCAGCCAATCGCCAACTAGCGGGATAACCTACGAGCAGTACTTC,CASSQSPTSGITYEQYF
TRBV30,many,-,TRBJ2-7,TGTGCCTGGAGTGTACTGGCGGGTGCCTACGAGCAGTACTTC,CAWSVLAGAYEQYF
TRBV9,once,TRBD1,TRBJ1-2,TGTGCCAGCAGCGAGGGGGCGGGATATGGCTACACCTTC,CASSEGAGYGYTF
TRBV7-8,many,-,TRBJ1-5,TGTGCCAGCAGCCCGGGACAACAAATTAGCAATCAGCCCCAGCATTTT,CASSPGQQISNQPQHF
TRBV4-2,few,-,TRBJ2-2,TGTGCCAGTACAAACTCACCTACGAACACCGGGGAGCTGTTTTTT,CASTNSPTNTGELFF
TRBV29-1,-,-,TRBJ2-3,TGCAGCGGGCAGAGACAGGCGAGAGATACGCAGTATTTT,CSGQRQARDTQYF
TRBV4-2,-,TRBD2,TRBJ2-1,TGTGCCAGCAGCCAAGGACTAGCGGGAGGTTCCTACAATGAGCAGTTCTTC,CASSQGLAGGSYNEQFF
TRBV5-1,-,-,TRBJ2-1,TGCGCCAGCAGCTTGGCCGGCGGGAATGGATGGTCCCCAAACAATGAGCAGTTCTTC,CASSLAGGNGWSPNNEQFF
TRBV5-1,few,-,TRBJ1-5,TGCGCCAGCAGAATTGAAGCGGGGGACGGGCAGCCCCAGCATTTT,CASRIEAGDGQPQHF
TRBV7-9,few,TRBD2,TRBJ2-1,TGTGCCAGCAGCTCGACTAGCGGGGTCATCAATGAGCAGTTCTTC,CASSSTSGVINEQFF
TRBV4-2,-,TRBD1,TRBJ1-1,TGTGCCAGCAGCCAAGAGGTACAGGGGAGGGGTTACACTTTAGAAGCTTTCTTT,CASSQEVQGRGYTLEAFF